This T cell receptor beta chain was sequenced in a study of blood T cell repertoires in COVID-19. Across the whole study: COVID-19 samples collected from the United States, Italy and Spain covered acute and convalescent phases.

Clones were sequenced by immunoSEQ multiplex PCR, and TCRdb holds only the in-frame ones, with some missing. The sample shows over 200,000 clones, 70% to 90% of them seen only once. Trimming cost V 2 bases and J 2 bases, with 9 bases left between them. Germline CDR1 reads SGHTA; CDR2 reads FQGNSA. The CDR3 contains 14 residues. Everyone who took part was roughly 18 to 89 years old, and they came from over 20 US areas. The recovered donors of Cohort 3 showed two negative PCRs, clearance, or symptom resolution. The chain joins TRBV7-2 to TRBJ1-1, with a possible D match to TRBD1 (5 bases). The sequence was obtained from a man aged 25 to 45 who had recovered from COVID-19. The sequencing input was PBMCs or T cells enriched from blood (not recorded which). The CDR3 bases are TGTGCCAGCAGCTTATCAGGGCAAAACACTGAAGCTTTCTTT. Translating it yields CASSLSGQNTEAFF.